These T cell receptor beta chains were read from a single sample in a study of cytomegalovirus exposure and HLA in healthy donors. Profiling relied on immunoSEQ multiplex PCR, and the TCRdb table lists in-frame clones only, not all of them. Of around 150,000 clones in the sample, roughly 80% were seen once. Sequencing used PBMCs. Every receptor here comes from a male donor in good health and CMV-seronegative. CDR3s include the opening cysteine and the closing phenylalanine or tryptophan. The D gene is left open where the match is weak. Not every row has a clone size; where given, it reads once, few, many or a size class.

clone size	V gene	J gene	D gene	CDR3 protein	CDR3 DNA
-	TRBV7-2	TRBJ2-3	TRBD2	CASSLSGRNTDTQYF	TGTGCCAGCAGCCTTAGCGGGAGGAACACAGATACGCAGTATTTT
-	TRBV7-2	TRBJ2-5	TRBD1	CASSLFQGGEETQYF	TGTGCCAGCAGCTTGTTCCAAGGGGGCGAAGAGACCCAGTACTTC
-	TRBV9	TRBJ1-1	-	CASSDFDKPNSEAFF	TGTGCCAGCAGTGATTTCGATAAGCCGAACTCTGAAGCTTTCTTT
-	TRBV7-9	TRBJ2-2	-	CASRFRSAGENTGELFF	TGTGCCAGCCGATTCCGCTCGGCAGGGGAGAACACCGGGGAGCTGTTTTTT
once	TRBV5-1	TRBJ2-7	TRBD2	CASSPQSLAGGYEQYF	TGCGCCAGCAGCCCTCAGTCACTAGCGGGGGGTTACGAGCAGTACTTC
-	TRBV19	TRBJ1-6	-	CASSIGGQNNSPLHF	TGTGCCAGTAGTATAGGTGGACAGAATAATTCACCCCTCCACTTT
once	TRBV19	TRBJ1-5	-	CASSFQNSNQPQHF	TGTGCCAGTAGTTTCCAGAATAGCAATCAGCCCCAGCATTTT
-	TRBV2	TRBJ2-6	TRBD1	CASRKTGGGTSGANVLTF	TGTGCCAGCAGGAAGACAGGGGGAGGTACCTCTGGGGCCAACGTCCTGACTTTC
-	TRBV19	TRBJ2-7	-	CASSPRNNYEQYF	TGTGCCAGTAGTCCCAGAAATAACTACGAGCAGTACTTC
-	TRBV18	TRBJ1-2	TRBD1	CASSQGQGSFYGYTF	TGTGCCAGCTCACAGGGACAGGGGTCTTTCTATGGCTACACCTTC
-	TRBV19	TRBJ2-1	TRBD2	CASIGTSGIEQFF	TGTGCCAGTATCGGGACTAGCGGAATTGAGCAGTTCTTC
-	TRBV29-1	TRBJ2-5	-	CSVSGLYQETQYF	TGCAGCGTTTCAGGACTTTACCAAGAGACCCAGTACTTC
-	TRBV7-2	TRBJ1-6	-	CASSDWNSPLHF	TGTGCCAGCAGCGACTGGAATTCACCCCTCCACTTT
-	TRBV7-9	TRBJ2-3	TRBD2	CASRRTREADTQYF	TGTGCCAGCAGACGGACTAGAGAGGCAGATACGCAGTATTTT
once	TRBV11-2	TRBJ2-1	-	CASSLSRGSSYNEQFF	TGTGCCAGCAGCTTATCTAGGGGGAGCTCCTACAATGAGCAGTTCTTC
-	TRBV28	TRBJ1-2	-	CASITGGTYYGYTF	TGTGCCAGCATTACTGGAGGAACGTACTATGGCTACACCTTC
-	TRBV2	TRBJ1-6	TRBD1	CASDQTGTYNSPLHF	TGTGCCAGCGATCAGACAGGGACCTATAATTCACCCCTCCACTTT
-	TRBV4-3	TRBJ2-7	TRBD2	CASSALLAGAPYEQYF	TGCGCCAGCAGCGCCCTCCTAGCGGGAGCTCCCTACGAGCAGTACTTC
-	TRBV11-2	TRBJ2-7	TRBD2	CASSLAGGNHEQYF	TGTGCCAGCAGCTTAGCGGGAGGGAATCACGAGCAGTACTTC
few	TRBV28	TRBJ2-7	TRBD1	CASSAKINRGPQGKRYEQYF	TGTGCCAGCAGTGCGAAAATCAACAGGGGCCCCCAAGGAAAGCGCTACGAGCAGTACTTC
once	TRBV19	TRBJ1-5	TRBD1	CATGQGRQPQHF	TGTGCCACTGGACAGGGTCGGCAGCCCCAGCATTTT
-	TRBV2	TRBJ2-5	-	CASSAQETQYF	TGTGCCAGCAGTGCTCAAGAGACCCAGTACTTC
-	TRBV5-1	TRBJ2-1	-	CASSPVVVASYNEQFF	TGCGCCAGCAGCCCTGTGGTTGTGGCCTCCTACAATGAGCAGTTCTTC
-	TRBV7-2	TRBJ2-7	TRBD1	CASSLGIIRDRGNYEQYF	TGTGCCAGCAGCTTGGGAATAATCCGGGACAGGGGGAACTACGAGCAGTACTTC
-	TRBV5-1	TRBJ1-4	-	CASSLEAGADLGKLFF	TGCGCCAGCAGCTTGGAAGCTGGGGCAGACCTAGGGAAACTGTTTTTT
few	TRBV2	TRBJ2-5	TRBD2	CASNLAGGPEQTQYF	TGTGCCAGCAACCTAGCGGGGGGGCCTGAGCAGACCCAGTACTTC
-	TRBV7-3	TRBJ2-2	TRBD2	CASTAGGFGGELFF	TGTGCCAGCACCGCCGGGGGGTTCGGCGGGGAGCTGTTTTTT
-	TRBV12-5	TRBJ2-1	TRBD2	CASGLAGGLGEQFF	TGTGCTAGTGGTTTAGCGGGGGGGCTCGGGGAGCAGTTCTTC
-	TRBV7-8	TRBJ2-1	-	CASSPKDSYNEQFF	TGTGCCAGCAGCCCAAAGGACAGCTACAATGAGCAGTTCTTC
-	TRBV28	TRBJ1-6	-	CASRQTYNSPLHF	TGTGCCAGCCGACAGACGTATAATTCACCCCTCCACTTT
-	TRBV4-1	TRBJ1-6	-	CASSQVGQAMTPLHF	TGCGCCAGCAGCCAAGTTGGTCAGGCGATGACACCCCTCCACTTT
once	TRBV6-5	TRBJ1-3	-	CASSYKGGSSGNTIYF	TGTGCCAGCAGTTATAAGGGGGGGAGCTCTGGAAACACCATATATTTT
-	TRBV5-4	TRBJ2-7	TRBD1	CASSLGQGARSTYEQYF	TGTGCCAGCAGCTTGGGACAGGGGGCGCGATCCACCTACGAGCAGTACTTC
once	TRBV6-6	TRBJ1-5	TRBD1	CASSPVQGDYQPQHF	TGTGCCAGCAGCCCCGTACAGGGGGATTATCAGCCCCAGCATTTT
few	TRBV30	TRBJ1-4	TRBD1	CAWEKGTGVEKLFF	TGTGCCTGGGAGAAGGGGACAGGGGTTGAAAAACTGTTTTTT
-	TRBV30	TRBJ1-2	TRBD1	CAWSPGTGVLGGYTF	TGTGCCTGGAGCCCAGGGACAGGGGTTCTAGGAGGCTACACCTTC
-	TRBV7-9	TRBJ2-3	TRBD1	CASSQGQGSWGQYF	TGTGCCAGCAGTCAGGGACAGGGCTCGTGGGGGCAGTATTTT
-	TRBV28	TRBJ2-7	TRBD1	CASRQGDYEQYF	TGTGCCAGTCGACAGGGGGACTACGAGCAGTACTTC
-	TRBV7-9	TRBJ2-5	-	CASSPTGGAYQETQYF	TGTGCCAGCAGCCCGACGGGGGGCGCCTACCAAGAGACCCAGTACTTC
few	TRBV28	TRBJ1-1	-	CASRFSGLSNTEAFF	TGTGCCAGCAGGTTCTCGGGACTCTCGAACACTGAAGCTTTCTTT
-	TRBV18	TRBJ2-7	-	CASSPPTLEYEQYF	TGTGCCAGCTCACCACCGACCCTGGAGTACGAGCAGTACTTC
few	TRBV5-6	TRBJ2-1	-	CASSSTGNNYNEQFF	TGTGCCAGCAGCTCGACCGGGAATAACTACAATGAGCAGTTCTTC
-	TRBV19	TRBJ2-2	-	CASSPPPGGRAAGELFF	TGTGCCAGTAGTCCTCCCCCTGGGGGGAGAGCGGCCGGGGAGCTGTTTTTT
-	TRBV6-6	TRBJ2-2	-	CASSYLTGELFF	TGTGCCAGCAGTTACCTTACCGGGGAGCTGTTTTTT